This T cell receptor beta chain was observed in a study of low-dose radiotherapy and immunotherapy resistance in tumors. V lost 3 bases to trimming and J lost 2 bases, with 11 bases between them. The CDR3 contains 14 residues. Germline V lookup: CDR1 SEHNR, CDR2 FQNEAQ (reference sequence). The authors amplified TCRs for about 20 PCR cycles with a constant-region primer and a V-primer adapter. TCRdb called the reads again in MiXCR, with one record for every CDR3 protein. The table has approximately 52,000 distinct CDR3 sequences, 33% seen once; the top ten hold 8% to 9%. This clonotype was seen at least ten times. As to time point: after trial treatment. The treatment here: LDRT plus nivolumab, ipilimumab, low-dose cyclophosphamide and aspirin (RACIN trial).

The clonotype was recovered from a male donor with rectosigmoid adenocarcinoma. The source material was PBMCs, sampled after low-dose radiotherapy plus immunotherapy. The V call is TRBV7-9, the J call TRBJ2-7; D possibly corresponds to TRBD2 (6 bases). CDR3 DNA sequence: TGTGCCAGCAGCTTTACGGGGAGGACCTACGAGCAGTACTTC. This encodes CASSFTGRTYEQYF.